Listed below are T cell receptor beta chains from one sample, sequenced in a study of shared clonotypes between healthy human individuals. Some clones are missing from TCRdb's copy, which holds only in-frame ones; the method was immunoSEQ multiplex PCR. This table holds fewer than 550,000 clones, over 75% found once. Sequenced: PBMCs. Source of these receptors: a woman in her forties in good health. Some clones in this sample may be carry-over from other donors' samples. CDR3s include the opening cysteine and the closing phenylalanine or tryptophan. Fields, in order: clone size, D gene, V gene, J gene, CDR3 protein, CDR3 DNA. A D gene is named only where the DNA matches it firmly. For some rows the clone size is stated as once, few or many, or as a class when expanded; others skip it.

>-|-|TRBV10-2|TRBJ2-7
CASTGTLGEQYF
TGCGCCAGCACCGGGACGCTCGGCGAGCAGTACTTC
>-|TRBD1|TRBV5-4|TRBJ2-7
CASSPRTGASGEQYF
TGTGCCAGCAGCCCCCGGACAGGGGCCAGTGGGGAGCAGTACTTC
>-|TRBD1|TRBV6-5|TRBJ1-2
CASSFTGQAGGYTF
TGTGCCAGCAGTTTCACCGGACAGGCCGGCGGCTACACCTTC
>-|TRBD2|TRBV7-2|TRBJ2-2
CASSFGGASNTGELFF
TGTGCCAGCAGCTTCGGGGGGGCCTCGAACACCGGGGAGCTGTTTTTT
>-|TRBD1|TRBV6-5|TRBJ1-4
CASKARQGAGEKLFF
TGTGCCAGCAAAGCGAGACAGGGGGCCGGTGAAAAACTGTTTTTT
>-|-|TRBV7-6|TRBJ1-6
CASSLGSGPQYPLHF
TGTGCCAGCAGCCTCGGGAGTGGCCCCCAATATCCCCTCCACTTT
>-|-|TRBV5-4|TRBJ2-2
CASSRGPQTGELFF
TGTGCCAGCAGCCGGGGACCCCAAACCGGGGAGCTGTTTTTT
>few|-|TRBV14|TRBJ1-1
CASSQGRVSAFF
TGTGCCAGCAGCCAAGGCAGGGTTTCGGCTTTCTTT
>-|TRBD2|TRBV5-1|TRBJ2-1
CASSASSGSSYEQFF
TGCGCCAGCAGCGCCTCTAGCGGGAGTAGTTATGAGCAGTTCTTC
>-|-|TRBV2|TRBJ2-1
CASRGTRGNEQFF
TGTGCCAGCAGGGGGACTCGCGGGAATGAGCAGTTCTTC
>-|TRBD2|TRBV11-3|TRBJ2-7
CASSPGLAGVDEQYF
TGTGCCAGCAGCCCGGGACTAGCGGGAGTCGACGAGCAGTACTTC
>-|TRBD2|TRBV5-6|TRBJ2-3
CASSLGGRVTDTQYF
TGTGCCAGCAGCTTGGGCGGGAGGGTGACAGATACGCAGTATTTT
>-|TRBD1|TRBV19|TRBJ2-7
CASSRTSGTEYEQYF
TGTGCCAGTAGTAGGACGTCCGGGACAGAATACGAGCAGTACTTC
>-|-|TRBV19|TRBJ1-5
CASRQDQGLGNQPQHF
TGTGCCAGTAGACAAGACCAGGGGTTGGGGAATCAGCCCCAGCATTTT